This T cell receptor beta chain was found in a study of patients and donors after allogeneic stem cell transplantation. This clonotype was detected a few times. The junction and the germline gene differ at one end; a read error may be behind it. MiXCR, run by TCRdb on the RT-PCR reads, gives a single entry per CDR3 protein. The repertoire holds about 960,000 distinct CDR3 sequences, about a sixth seen once, with around 5.5% in the top ten. The CDR3 sequence is 15 residues long. Germline V gene lookup returns CDR1 SSHAT and CDR2 FNYEAQ (reference sequence). This clonotype originated in a human donor who was either an allogeneic HSCT recipient or a stem cell or donor lymphocyte infusion donor (not recorded which). It is not recorded whose cells these are; they may come from a transplant donor. The chain links TRBV7-7 to TRBJ2-5, with D uncertain. The specimen sequenced was blood, either unsorted or a sorted T cell fraction (not recorded which). CDR3 DNA sequence: TGTGCTAGCAGCTTAGGTGCAGCGTTTCAAGAGACCCAGTACTTC. Its translation: CASSLGAAFQETQYF.